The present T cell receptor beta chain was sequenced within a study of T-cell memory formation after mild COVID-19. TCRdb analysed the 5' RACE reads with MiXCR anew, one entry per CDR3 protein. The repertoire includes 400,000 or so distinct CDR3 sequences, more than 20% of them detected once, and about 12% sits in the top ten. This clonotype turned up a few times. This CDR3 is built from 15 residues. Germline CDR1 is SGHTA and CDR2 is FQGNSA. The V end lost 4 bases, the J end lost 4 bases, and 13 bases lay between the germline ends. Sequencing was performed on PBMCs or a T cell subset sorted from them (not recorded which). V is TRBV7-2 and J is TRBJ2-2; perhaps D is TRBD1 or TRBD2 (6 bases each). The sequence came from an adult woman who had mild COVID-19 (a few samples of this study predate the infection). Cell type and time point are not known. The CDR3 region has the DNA TGTGCCAGCAGCTCCCGGGGGCCAACCACCGGGGAGCTGTTTTTT. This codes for CASSSRGPTTGELFF. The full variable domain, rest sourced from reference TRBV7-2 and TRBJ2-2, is GAGVSQSPSNKVTEKGKDVELRCDPISGHTALYWYRQSLGQGLEFLIYFQGNSAPDKSGLPSDRFSAERTGGSVSTLTIQRTQQEDSAVYLCASSSRGPTTGELFFGEGSRLTVL.